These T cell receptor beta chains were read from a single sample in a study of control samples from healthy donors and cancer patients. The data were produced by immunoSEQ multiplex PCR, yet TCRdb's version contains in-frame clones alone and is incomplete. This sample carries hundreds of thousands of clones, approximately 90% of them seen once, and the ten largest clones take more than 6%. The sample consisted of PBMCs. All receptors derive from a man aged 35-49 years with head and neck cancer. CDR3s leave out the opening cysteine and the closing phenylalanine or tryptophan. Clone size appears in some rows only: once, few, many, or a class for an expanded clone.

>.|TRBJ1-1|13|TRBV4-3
ASSQDGRGGSEAF
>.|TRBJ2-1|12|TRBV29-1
SVGGTSGYNEQF
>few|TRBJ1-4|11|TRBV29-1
SASTGLGEKLF
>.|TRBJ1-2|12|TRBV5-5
ASARRGGDSGYT
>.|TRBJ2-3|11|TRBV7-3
ASSPGGTDTQY
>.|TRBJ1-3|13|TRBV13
ASSSRALSGNTIY
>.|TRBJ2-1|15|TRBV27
ASSSGLAGGSYNEQF
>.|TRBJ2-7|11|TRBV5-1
ASSNSGAYEQY
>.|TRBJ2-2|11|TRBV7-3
ASSSANTGELF
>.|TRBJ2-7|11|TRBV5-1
ASSPPGGREQY
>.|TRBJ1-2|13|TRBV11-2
ASSDARTYSYGYT
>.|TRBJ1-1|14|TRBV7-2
ASRLPRDSPNTEAF
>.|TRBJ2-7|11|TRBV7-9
ASSLGQPYEQY
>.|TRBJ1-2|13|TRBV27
ASSFGPRANYGYT
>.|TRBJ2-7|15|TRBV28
ASTRTSGSPSYGEQY
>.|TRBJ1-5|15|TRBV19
ASSFSGMGSSNQPQH
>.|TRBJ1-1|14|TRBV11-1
ASSLDLAAENTEAF
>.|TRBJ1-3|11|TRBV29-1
SVPGPNGNTIY
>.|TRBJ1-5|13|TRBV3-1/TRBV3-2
ASSQRSGEGQPQH
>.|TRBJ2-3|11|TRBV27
ASRTSGLPVGY
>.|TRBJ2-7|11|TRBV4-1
ASSQDFVAVQY
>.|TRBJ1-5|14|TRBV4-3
ASSQKVGHLNQPQH
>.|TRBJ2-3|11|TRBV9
ASSVVSTDTQY